This is a list of T cell receptor beta chains from one sample in a study of blood T cell repertoires in COVID-19. The table came from immunoSEQ multiplex PCR; TCRdb's copy has only in-frame clones and leaves some out. Of 490,000 or so clones in the sample, around 89% were seen once. The sample taken for sequencing was PBMCs or T cells enriched from blood (not recorded which). The receptors originated from a woman in her thirties or forties who had recovered from COVID-19. Both conserved end residues are part of each CDR3. The D gene is left open where the match is weak. The size entry is marked missing in some rows and otherwise reads once, few, many or a size class.

V gene	clone size	D gene	J gene	CDR3 protein	CDR3 DNA
TRBV4-3	NA	NA	TRBJ1-2	CASSQERALGSVGLYGYTF	TGCGCCAGCAGCCAAGAAAGGGCACTGGGTTCGGTCGGACTATATGGCTACACCTTC
TRBV4-3	once	NA	TRBJ2-7	CASSQGGVGTYEQYF	TGCGCCAGCAGCCAAGGGGGGGTAGGGACTTACGAGCAGTACTTC
TRBV10-1	NA	TRBD1	TRBJ2-7	CATRDSSSYEQYF	TGCGCCACCAGGGACAGCTCTTCCTACGAGCAGTACTTC
TRBV27	NA	TRBD1	TRBJ1-5	CASSLGQAGANQPQHF	TGTGCCAGCAGTCTCGGACAGGCAGGGGCCAATCAGCCCCAGCATTTT
TRBV7-2	NA	NA	TRBJ1-1	CASSVKGWRDTEAFF	TGTGCCAGCAGCGTTAAGGGGTGGAGGGACACTGAAGCTTTCTTT
TRBV21-1	NA	NA	TRBJ1-1	CASNRGRIPEAFF	TGTGCCAGCAACAGGGGGCGAATCCCTGAAGCTTTCTTT
TRBV11-3	NA	NA	TRBJ1-3	CARPEASGNTIYF	TGTGCCAGACCCGAAGCCTCTGGAAACACCATATATTTT
TRBV11-2	NA	NA	TRBJ2-3	CASSLLSLRDPSTDTQYF	TGTGCCAGCAGCTTACTCTCTTTGCGGGATCCTAGCACAGATACGCAGTATTTT
TRBV18	NA	NA	TRBJ1-5	CASSPPSGSNQPQHF	TGTGCCAGCTCACCACCTTCGGGTAGCAATCAGCCCCAGCATTTT
TRBV6-4	NA	TRBD2	TRBJ2-1	CASSPGLAGREQFF	TGTGCCAGCAGCCCGGGACTAGCGGGAAGGGAGCAGTTCTTC
TRBV19	NA	NA	TRBJ2-1	CASSGRLVSSYNEQFF	TGTGCCAGTAGTGGTCGACTAGTCAGCTCCTACAATGAGCAGTTCTTC
TRBV14	once	TRBD2	TRBJ2-7	CASSQDIWLAGSYEQYF	TGTGCCAGCAGCCAAGATATTTGGCTAGCGGGATCCTACGAGCAGTACTTC
TRBV27	few	NA	TRBJ1-2	CASRSSGADYGYTF	TGTGCCAGCAGATCCTCGGGTGCGGACTATGGCTACACCTTC
TRBV14	NA	TRBD1	TRBJ2-5	CASSHPNPGTGVKETQYF	TGTGCCAGCAGCCATCCAAACCCGGGGACAGGGGTTAAAGAGACCCAGTACTTC
TRBV2	NA	TRBD1	TRBJ2-7	CASSDQGASYEQYF	TGTGCCAGCAGCGATCAGGGGGCCTCCTACGAGCAGTACTTC
TRBV27	few	NA	TRBJ2-7	CASSLGTTSYEQYF	TGTGCCAGCAGTCTCGGGACAACCTCCTACGAGCAGTACTTC
TRBV10-3	NA	TRBD1	TRBJ1-1	CAISETQIFRDRGPEAFF	TGTGCCATCAGTGAGACACAAATCTTCAGGGACAGGGGCCCTGAAGCTTTCTTT
TRBV19	NA	TRBD1	TRBJ2-3	CASSPIRDRRYTDTQYF	TGTGCCAGTAGTCCGATCCGGGACAGGAGATACACAGATACGCAGTATTTT
TRBV30	NA	TRBD2	TRBJ2-3	CAWSALAGVTDTQYF	TGTGCCTGGAGTGCATTAGCGGGAGTAACAGATACGCAGTATTTT
TRBV4-3	NA	TRBD1	TRBJ1-6	CASSRDRAVNSPLHF	TGCGCCAGCAGCCGAGACAGGGCGGTTAATTCACCCCTCCACTTT
TRBV19	NA	TRBD2	TRBJ2-3	CASSPLADVNTDTQYF	TGTGCCAGTAGTCCACTAGCGGATGTTAACACAGATACGCAGTATTTT
TRBV21-1	NA	NA	TRBJ2-1	CASSSMDRGVLDEQFF	TGTGCCAGCAGCTCAATGGACAGGGGAGTTCTCGATGAGCAGTTCTTC
TRBV11-2	once	TRBD1	TRBJ1-5	CASSSLQGEGQPQHF	TGTGCCAGCAGCTCTCTACAGGGGGAAGGTCAGCCCCAGCATTTT
TRBV4-3	NA	NA	TRBJ1-4	CASSQDSEKLFF	TGCGCCAGCAGCCAAGATAGCGAAAAACTGTTTTTT
TRBV28	NA	NA	TRBJ2-7	CVSSLSWDNYEQYF	TGTGTCAGCAGTTTATCTTGGGACAACTACGAGCAGTACTTC
TRBV11-2	NA	TRBD1	TRBJ2-1	CASSSTTGQVQFF	TGTGCCAGCAGTTCCACCACAGGACAGGTCCAGTTCTTC
TRBV5-1	NA	NA	TRBJ2-6	CASSLTELTGANVLTF	TGCGCCAGCAGCTTGACCGAACTGACTGGGGCCAACGTCCTGACTTTC
TRBV7-2	NA	NA	TRBJ1-1	CASSLAGGLTEAFF	TGTGCCAGCAGCTTAGCGGGGGGGCTTACTGAAGCTTTCTTT
TRBV7-2	NA	NA	TRBJ1-2	CASSLDPLIGYGYTF	TGTGCCAGCAGCTTAGATCCTCTAATCGGCTATGGCTACACCTTC